This T cell receptor (beta chain) was sequenced during a study of T cell changes during pregnancy in multiple sclerosis (dated by TCRdb to the late 2010s). Notes on the research overall: In women with multiple sclerosis, the researchers looked at how the T cell repertoire shifted as pregnancy progressed.

Including cysteine and phenylalanine, the CDR3 has 14 amino acids. Only the CDR3 DNA stays, 42 bases, in frame from base 1. The germline V gene (reference sequence) specifies MNHEY as CDR1 and SMNVEV as CDR2. Trimming costs V 3 bases and J 2 bases, and their ends lie 11 bases apart. The table lists this clone with a count of one. The antigen it recognizes is unknown. The sample holds no much larger clone one base away, and base qualities are not on file. The library was built by means of the immunoSEQ multiplex PCR assay. TCRdb carries this immuneACCESS record with in-frame sequences only. Its versions omit some clonotypes, under half of them owing to an unresolved V gene in the studies checked, with the rest unexplained. The sample contains around 100,000 clones, approximately 91% of them found a single time. The ten most abundant clones make up less than 4.5% of the sample.

The chain joins TRBV27 to TRBJ2-7; the D gene is perhaps TRBD1, on 5 matching bases. This clonotype originated in a female donor with multiple sclerosis, enrolled in a pregnancy study. Material: peripheral blood, obtained after pregnancy. DNA sequence: TGTGCCAGCAGTTTTGGGGCGGAGACCTACGAGCAGTACTTC. Its translation is CASSFGAETYEQYF.